This passage covers 32 T cell receptor beta chains from one sample sequenced in a study of blood T cell repertoires in COVID-19. The table came from immunoSEQ multiplex PCR; TCRdb's copy has only in-frame clones and leaves some out. In the table there are approximately 88,000 clones, 87% of which are singletons. The sequenced sample was peripheral blood. Every receptor here comes from a male donor with acute or convalescent COVID-19.

The chain joins TRBV7-8 to TRBJ1-5; 7 bases fit TRBD1. The CDR3 has 14 residues. With 5 bases clipped from V and 6 bases from J, the junction kept 7 bases outside the gene matches. The germline gives CDR1 SGHVS, CDR2 FQNEAQ. The DNA of the CDR3 is TGTGCCAGCAGCGCCGGGACAGAGACTCAGCCCCAGCATTTT. Translation: CASSAGTETQPQHF.

Only a few counts were recorded for this clone. The CDR3 loop reads CASSPLYEQYF. DNA for the CDR3: TGTGCCAGCAGCCCCCTCTACGAGCAGTACTTC. The V and J genes are TRBV6-2 or TRBV6-3 and TRBJ2-7; no reliable D call. The CDR3 covers 11 residues. Germline V gene data show CDR1 as MNHEY and CDR2 as SVGEGT. V was cut by 6 bases and J by 3 bases, with 6 bases left in between.

J is TRBJ1-2 and V is TRBV6-5, with 8 bases identical to TRBD1. V shed 6 bases, J shed 2 bases, and the junction held 2 bases outside the gene matches. Germline-derived CDR1 and CDR2 are MNHEY and SVGAGI. The CDR3 loop spans 13 amino acids. CDR3 nucleotide sequence: TGTGCCAGCAGCAGACAGGGGAACTATGGCTACACCTTC. Translation gives CASSRQGNYGYTF.

V gene TRBV29-1 combines with J gene TRBJ1-1, with D possibly TRBD1 on 6 matching bases. CDR1 is SQVTM and CDR2 is ANQGSEA in the germline V gene. The length of the CDR3 is 12 residues. The V end was cut by 4 bases, the J end by 5 bases, with 11 bases between. The CDR3 sequence: CSVGGGVTEAFF. The CDR3 nucleotides are TGCAGCGTTGGAGGGGGGGTGACTGAAGCTTTCTTT.

This clone was observed a few times. This sequence joins TRBV28 and TRBJ2-2; D might be TRBD2 (7 bases). V lost 5 bases to trimming and J lost 6 bases, with 19 bases between them. This CDR3 has 16 residues. In germline, CDR1 is MDHEN, CDR2 SYDVKM. The CDR3 loop is CASSRGAMASSGELFF. In nucleotides, the CDR3 is TGTGCCAGCAGTCGGGGGGCCATGGCTAGTTCCGGGGAGCTGTTTTTT.

In nucleotides, the CDR3 is TGCGCCAGCAGCTTGTTGCCAGGGAGGGGAACAGATACGCAGTATTTT. Amino acids: CASSLLPGRGTDTQYF. This chain connects TRBV5-1 to TRBJ2-3, with 7 bases matching TRBD2. V gave up 1 base and J gave up 3 bases; unmatched junction bases: 8. CDR1 is SGHRS, CDR2 YFSETQ, per germline. The CDR3 length is 16 residues.

J is TRBJ1-1 and V is TRBV30; possibly TRBD1 for D (5 bases). The CDR3 extends over 13 amino acids. Germline V gives CDR1 GTSNPN, CDR2 SVGIG (reference sequence). V was shortened by 8 bases and J by 3 bases, with 16 bases between the two germline ends. Here the CDR3 reads CAASRSRDTEAFF. CDR3 nucleotide sequence: TGTGCCGCTTCTAGGAGCAGGGACACTGAAGCTTTCTTT. The whole variable domain, filled in from reference TRBV30 and TRBJ1-1, reads SQTIHQWPATLVQPVGSPLSLECTVEGTSNPNLYWYRQAAGRGLQLLFYSVGIGQISSEVPQNLSASRPQDRQFILSSKKLLLSDSGFYLCAASRSRDTEAFFGQGTRLTVV.

There are a few counts of this clone. CDR3 loop: CASRPRYRGLGETQYF. The CDR3 bases are TGTGCCAGCAGGCCCCGGTACAGGGGCTTGGGGGAGACCCAGTACTTC. J is TRBJ2-5 and V is TRBV5-6; 7 bases match TRBD1. Germline CDR1 is SGHDT and CDR2 is YYEEEE. CDR3 length: 16 residues. V gave up 5 bases and J gave up 5 bases; unmatched junction bases: 15. The full variable domain, in which reference TRBV5-6 and TRBJ2-5 provide the parts outside the CDR3, is DAGVTQSPTHLIKTRGQQVTLRCSPKSGHDTVSWYQQALGQGPQFIFQYYEEEERQRGNFPDRFSGHQFPNYSSELNVNALLLGDSALYLCASRPRYRGLGETQYFGPGTRLLVL.

The chain has TRBV3-1 (or the pseudogene TRBV3-2) and TRBJ1-3, with D hard to call. Per the germline V gene, CDR1 is LGHDT and CDR2 is YNNKEL (reference sequence). Trimming took 4 bases from V and 5 from J, leaving 9 bases between them. CDR3 length: 13 amino acids. Here the CDR3 reads CASSPDGRNTIYF. In DNA, the CDR3 is TGTGCCAGCAGCCCAGACGGGAGAAACACCATATATTTT.

The chain recombines TRBV30 with TRBJ2-7, with TRBD2 matching over 9 bases. The CDR3 is 14 residues long. Germline V CDR1 and CDR2: GTSNPN, SVGIG (reference sequence). V gave up 5 bases and J gave up 6 bases; unmatched junction bases: 11. The CDR3 DNA reads as TGTGCCTGGCAAATAGGCGGGGGGGCGGGCGAGCAGTACTTC. Protein: CAWQIGGGAGEQYF.

This rearrangement joins TRBV19 to TRBJ2-7, with TRBD1 identical over 7 bases. Germline assignment: CDR1 LNHDA and CDR2 SQIVND (reference sequence). V shed 4 bases and J 0 bases; nucleotides not matched to a gene: 12. The CDR3 spans 17 residues. Here the CDR3 reads CASSRDAHRGTSYEQYF. The CDR3 DNA reads TGTGCCAGTAGTAGGGACGCCCACAGGGGCACCTCCTACGAGCAGTACTTC. Drawing the rest from reference TRBV19 and TRBJ2-7, the complete variable domain is DGGITQSPKYLFRKEGQNVTLSCEQNLNHDAMYWYRQDPGQGLRLIYYSQIVNDFQKGDIAEGYSVSREKKESFPLTVTSAQKNPTAFYLCASSRDAHRGTSYEQYFGPGTRLTVT.

In its sample, this clone was seen once. The junction does not match germline at one end; this may be a read error. V and J are TRBV5-4 and TRBJ2-1; 11 bases match TRBD2. Germline V gene lookup returns CDR1 SGHNT and CDR2 YYREEE (reference sequence). This CDR3 contains 14 residues. CDR3 region: CASSLTSGGSRWVF. In DNA, the CDR3 is TGTGCCAGCAGCTTGACTAGCGGGGGCTCCCGGTGGGTCTTC.

This clone occurred once. The chain carries TRBV2 and TRBJ2-5; 7 nucleotides align to TRBD1. Trimming removed 7 bases from V and 1 base from J; junction bases left unmatched: 15. Germline V gene sequence: CDR1 SNHLY, CDR2 FYNNEI. CDR3 size: 17 residues. The CDR3 nucleotides read TGTGCCAGCACCCTGTCGGGGATCGGGACAGCCCAAGAGACCCAGTACTTC. Translated: CASTLSGIGTAQETQYF.

The chain has TRBV21-1 and TRBJ2-1; the D segment call TRBD1 is taken from the table without a DNA check. TRBV21-1 is a recognized pseudogene. The CDR3 totals 14 residues. CDR3 in DNA: TGTGCCAGCAGCACGACAGGGGGGAGGAATGAGCAGTTCTTC. It yields the protein CASSTTGGRNEQFF.

The V gene is TRBV5-1, the J gene TRBJ1-2, with no clear D. Deletions cut 0 bases from V and 7 bases from J, with 13 bases between. The CDR3 is 14 residues long. The germline gives CDR1 SGHRS, CDR2 YFSETQ. CDR3 DNA sequence: TGCGCCAGCAGCTTGGGCGGATTGTCCTCTGGCTACACCTTC. As protein: CASSLGGLSSGYTF.

The chain recombines TRBV5-4 with TRBJ1-5; possible D gene TRBD1, 5 bases. This CDR3 spans 14 amino acids. The germline V gene encodes CDR1 SGHNT and CDR2 YYREEE (reference sequence). The V gene lost 1 base and the J gene lost 5 bases, with 10 bases spanning the gap. In nucleotides, the CDR3 is TGTGCCAGCAGCTTGCAGGGTCAACATCAGCCCCAGCATTTT. Translation gives CASSLQGQHQPQHF.

The rearrangement links TRBV19 to TRBJ2-2, with 8 nucleotides matching TRBD1. This CDR3 contains 17 residues. V lost 1 base, J lost 3 bases, and 7 bases stayed unmatched. Per germline, CDR1 LNHDA and CDR2 SQIVND (reference sequence). The CDR3: CASSIGTGQDYTGELFF. Here the CDR3 DNA reads TGTGCCAGTAGTATAGGAACGGGACAGGATTACACCGGGGAGCTGTTTTTT.

The chain is built from TRBV6-1 and TRBJ2-5, with 10 bases aligning to TRBD1. Losses at the gene ends were 3 bases for V and 5 bases for J; bases not matched to a gene: 9. Germline CDR1 and CDR2: MNHNS and SASEGT. CDR3 size: 16 residues. CDR3 protein: CASSDPGTGEGETQYF. The CDR3, as DNA: TGTGCCAGCAGTGACCCTGGGACAGGGGAAGGGGAGACCCAGTACTTC.

This chain uses TRBV30 with TRBJ1-6, with 8 bases that match TRBD1. With 3 bases clipped from V and 6 bases from J, the junction kept 1 base outside the gene matches. Germline-derived CDR1 and CDR2 are GTSNPN and SVGIG (reference sequence). CDR3 length: 13 residues. For the CDR3, the DNA is TGTGCCTGGAGGGGACAGGTTAATTCACCCCTCCACTTT. Its translation: CAWRGQVNSPLHF.

This chain connects TRBV28 to TRBJ1-3; D is unresolved. V lost 6 bases, J lost 0 bases, and 18 bases lay in between. There are 17 residues in the CDR3. The germline V gene encodes CDR1 MDHEN and CDR2 SYDVKM. For the CDR3, the DNA is TGTGCCAGCAGCCTACTCATGAATCGGGGCTCTGGAAACACCATATATTTT. This encodes CASSLLMNRGSGNTIYF.

V usage is TRBV6-5 and J usage is TRBJ2-3, with D possibly being TRBD2 (6 bases). The germline CDR1 and CDR2 sequences are MNHEY and SVGAGI. The CDR3 spans 15 residues. Trimming shortened V by 2 bases and J by 0 bases, and 9 bases separated the two germline ends. CDR3 region: CASSYGLPSTDTQYF. CDR3 coding DNA: TGTGCCAGCAGTTACGGACTACCTAGCACAGATACGCAGTATTTT.

The chain combines TRBV6-1 with TRBJ1-2; TRBD1 is a possible D gene (5 bases). Trimming pared 1 base from V and 2 bases from J, leaving 23 bases between. This CDR3 region has 19 residues. The germline V gene has CDR1 MNHNS and CDR2 SASEGT. The CDR3 DNA is TGTGCCAGCAGTGAAGGAGGTCGGGGTTTAGGAGGGGTGAACTATGGCTACACCTTC. Its protein product is CASSEGGRGLGGVNYGYTF.

The V gene is TRBV28, the J gene TRBJ1-2, with D possibly TRBD1 on 6 matching bases. Germline assignment: CDR1 MDHEN and CDR2 SYDVKM. Trimming pared 8 bases from V and 2 bases from J, leaving 15 bases between. This CDR3 is built from 14 residues. This CDR3 reads CASEQGPLNYGYTF. The CDR3 DNA is TGTGCCAGCGAACAGGGTCCACTGAACTATGGCTACACCTTC.

V gene TRBV19 combines with J gene TRBJ1-2; perhaps TRBD1 as D (6 bases). The CDR3 is 16 amino acids. Germline CDR1 and CDR2: LNHDA and SQIVND (reference sequence). Trimming removed 6 bases at V and 5 bases at J, with 22 bases between. In DNA form, the CDR3 reads TGTGCCAGTAGCGACCGATCCCTGGACAGCTTGTATGGCTACACCTTC. This codes for CASSDRSLDSLYGYTF.

In nucleotides, the CDR3 is TGTGCCAGCACCGATAGCTCACTAGTCGGCGCCGGGGAGCTGTTTTTT. Translation: CASTDSSLVGAGELFF. The rearrangement links TRBV7-8 to TRBJ2-2, with D possibly being TRBD2 (5 bases). This CDR3 contains 16 residues. Germline CDR1 SGHVS, CDR2 FQNEAQ. V shed 7 bases and J shed 6 bases, with 21 bases lying between them.

The CDR3 DNA reads as TGTGCCAGCAGCCAAGAGGGTCTAGAGAATTCACCCCTCCACTTT. It encodes CASSQEGLENSPLHF. The rearrangement links TRBV4-2 to TRBJ1-6; D gene uncertain. V was clipped by 0 bases and J by 7 bases, with 10 bases between them. The CDR3 length is 15 residues. Germline loops: CDR1 LGHNA, CDR2 YNFKEQ.

The genes are TRBV20-1 and TRBJ1-2; D unclear. The CDR3 totals 11 residues. The germline V and J ends were trimmed by 4 bases and 2 bases, with 5 bases remaining between them. Germline lookup yields CDR1 DFQATT and CDR2 SNEGSKA (reference sequence). The CDR3 coding sequence is TGCAGTGCTATCTTCAACTATGGCTACACCTTC. Protein: CSAIFNYGYTF.

V gene TRBV5-1 combines with J gene TRBJ2-2; a weak D match, TRBD2 (5 bases). The CDR3 is 17 residues long. CDR1 is SGHRS, CDR2 YFSETQ, per germline. V was clipped by 0 bases and J by 0 bases, with 12 bases between them. Written as DNA, the CDR3 is TGCGCCAGCAGCTTGGTCCCCGGACTCGCGAACACCGGGGAGCTGTTTTTT. Its protein product is CASSLVPGLANTGELFF.

The CDR3 reads CASKSPGQGSEGYTF. The CDR3 region has the DNA TGTGCCAGTAAATCCCCGGGACAGGGCTCGGAGGGCTACACCTTC. This sequence joins TRBV19 and TRBJ1-2, with 9 bases identical to TRBD1. Germline assignment: CDR1 LNHDA and CDR2 SQIVND (reference sequence). This CDR3 spans 15 amino acids. V lost 7 bases and J lost 8; bases outside the gene matches: 14.

The CDR3 DNA reads TGTGCCAGCAGCCTAGGACAGGGGAGGATTACAGATACGCAGTATTTT. It specifies CASSLGQGRITDTQYF. The chain carries TRBV7-3 and TRBJ2-3; 9 positions match TRBD1. Germline V gives CDR1 SGHTA, CDR2 FQGTGA. The junction had 9 bases not matched to a gene; V was cut back by 5 bases and J by 3 bases. CDR3 length: 16 residues.

The rearrangement uses TRBV5-1 and TRBJ2-2; no clear D. V was trimmed by 1 base and J by 10 bases, leaving 5 bases between them. This CDR3 is 11 amino acids long. The germline V gene encodes CDR1 SGHRS and CDR2 YFSETQ. In DNA form, the CDR3 reads TGCGCCAGCAGCTTGAAACTGGAGCTGTTTTTT. It specifies CASSLKLELFF.

The genes are TRBV19 and TRBJ1-6; a possible D gene is TRBD1 (5 bases). V dropped 0 bases and J dropped 4 bases, with 10 bases sitting between them. The CDR3 loop spans 16 amino acids. Per the germline V gene, CDR1 is LNHDA and CDR2 is SQIVND (reference sequence). For the CDR3, the DNA is TGTGCCAGTAGTATAGATGGGGCAAATTATAATTCACCCCTCCACTTT. Translation: CASSIDGANYNSPLHF.